The rows below give T cell receptor beta chains drawn from one sample of a study of blood T cell repertoires in COVID-19. The assay was immunoSEQ multiplex PCR, and TCRdb's table has in-frame clones only and misses some. The data show about 350,000 clones, about 88% seen once. The sample was PBMCs or T cells enriched from blood (not recorded which). Source of these receptors: a woman in her twenties or thirties who had been exposed to COVID-19. Both conserved end residues are part of each CDR3. A D gene is named only where the DNA matches it firmly. The size entry is marked missing in some rows and otherwise reads once, few, many or a size class.

>TRBV7-3|-|TRBD2|TRBJ2-1
TGTGCCAGCAGCTTTGGGCGGGAGAGCTACAATGAGCAGTTCTTC
CASSFGRESYNEQFF
>TRBV7-3|-|-|TRBJ2-1
TGTGCCAGCAGCTCAGGAGGGTTATCCTACAATGAGCAGTTCTTC
CASSSGGLSYNEQFF
>TRBV28|-|-|TRBJ1-3
TGTGCCAGCAGCCCCAATGGAAACACCATATATTTT
CASSPNGNTIYF
>TRBV10-3|-|TRBD1|TRBJ2-7
TGTGCCATCAGTGTATCAGGGGGAATCATCTACGAGCAGTACTTC
CAISVSGGIIYEQYF
>TRBV5-8|few|TRBD2|TRBJ2-1
TGTGCCAGCAAGCTAGCGGGAGGTACCAATGAGCAGTTCTTC
CASKLAGGTNEQFF
>TRBV30|-|-|TRBJ1-1
TGTGCCTGGGGTCTCGTTCCGAACACTGAAGCTTTCTTT
CAWGLVPNTEAFF
>TRBV7-8|-|TRBD1|TRBJ1-2
TGTGCCAGCAGCTTCGGACAGGGAGATGGCTACACCTTC
CASSFGQGDGYTF
>TRBV10-2|-|TRBD2|TRBJ2-7
TGCGCCAGCAGTGAAGGACTAGCGAGGACCGAGCAGTACTTC
CASSEGLARTEQYF
>TRBV28|-|TRBD2|TRBJ2-7
TGTGCCAGCAGTCCTCCGGGAGGGGCCTACGTCTACGAGCAGTACTTC
CASSPPGGAYVYEQYF
>TRBV7-9|-|TRBD2|TRBJ2-7
TGTGCCAGCAGCTTAGGCGGGACTAGTCCCTACGAGCAGTACTTC
CASSLGGTSPYEQYF
>TRBV7-9|-|TRBD2|TRBJ2-5
TGTGCCAGCAGCTCACGACTAGCCGGAGAGACCCAGTACTTC
CASSSRLAGETQYF
>TRBV11-2|-|TRBD2|TRBJ2-5
TGTGCCAGCAGCGTCGGGACTAGCGGGAGACAAGGGGGAGAGACCCAGTACTTC
CASSVGTSGRQGGETQYF
>TRBV14|-|TRBD2|TRBJ2-7
TGTGCCAGCAGACCGACTAGCGGGGTCTCCTACGAGCAGTACTTC
CASRPTSGVSYEQYF
>TRBV30|-|-|TRBJ2-7
TGTGCCTGGAGTGTAAGGGGCTACGAGCAGTACTTC
CAWSVRGYEQYF
>TRBV7-9|-|-|TRBJ2-6
TGTGCCAGCAGCCCGCAGGGTTCTGGGGCCAACGTCCTGACTTTC
CASSPQGSGANVLTF
>TRBV12-3/TRBV12-4|-|-|TRBJ2-3
TGTGCCAGCACCCCCAGTCGATTGGATACGCAGTATTTT
CASTPSRLDTQYF
>TRBV19|-|TRBD2|TRBJ2-3
TGTGCCAGTAGAAAAGGTGCGGGAGTAGATACGCAGTATTTT
CASRKGAGVDTQYF
>TRBV5-8|-|-|TRBJ1-1
TGTGCCAGCAGCTTGTTTCGGGGGGCCTCGACTGAAGCTTTCTTT
CASSLFRGASTEAFF
>TRBV6-5|-|TRBD1|TRBJ2-1
TGTGCCAGCAAGAAGCCGGGACAGGGGAGGGATGAGCAGTTCTTC
CASKKPGQGRDEQFF
>TRBV19|-|TRBD1|TRBJ1-1
TGTGCCAGTAGTTCGGGACAGGGGTCCACTGAAGCTTTCTTT
CASSSGQGSTEAFF
>TRBV28|-|-|TRBJ1-3
TGTGCCAGCAGTCGCGGGACCCCTGGAAACACCATATATTTT
CASSRGTPGNTIYF
>TRBV24-1|once|TRBD1|TRBJ1-5
TGTGCCACCAGTGATCCCGGACAGGGGGACAATCAGCCCCAGCATTTT
CATSDPGQGDNQPQHF
>TRBV10-3|-|-|TRBJ1-5
TGTGCCATCAGTGAAGGCGCCGGAGAGGAGCATTTT
CAISEGAGEEHF
>TRBV13|once|TRBD1|TRBJ1-3
TGTGCCAGCAGCTTTGACAGGGCTGTTGGAAACACCATATATTTT
CASSFDRAVGNTIYF
>TRBV5-6|-|TRBD2|TRBJ2-1
TGTGCCAGCAGCTTGTTACTAGCGGGGGACAATGAGCAGTTCTTC
CASSLLLAGDNEQFF
>TRBV14|few|-|TRBJ1-6
TGTGCCAGCAGCCAAACCCCGAGTGCCCTCCACTTT
CASSQTPSALHF
>TRBV10-3|-|TRBD2|TRBJ2-5
TGTGCCATCAACACCGGACTAGAAGAGACCCAGTACTTC
CAINTGLEETQYF
>TRBV21-1|-|-|TRBJ1-5
TGTGCCTCCAGCCCCGAGGGGGTTCTCAATCAGCCCCAGCATTTT
CASSPEGVLNQPQHF